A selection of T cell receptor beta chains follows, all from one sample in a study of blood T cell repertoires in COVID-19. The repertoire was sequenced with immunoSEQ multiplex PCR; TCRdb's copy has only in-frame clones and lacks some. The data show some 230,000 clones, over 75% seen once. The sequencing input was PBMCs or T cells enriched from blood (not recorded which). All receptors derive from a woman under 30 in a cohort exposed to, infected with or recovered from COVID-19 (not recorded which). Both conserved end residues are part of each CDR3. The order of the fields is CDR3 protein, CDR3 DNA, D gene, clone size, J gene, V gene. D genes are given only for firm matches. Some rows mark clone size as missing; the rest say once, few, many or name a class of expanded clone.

cdr3_aa: CASSLGIAGISPTYEQYF
cdr3_nt: TGTGCCAGCAGTCTAGGGATAGCGGGAATATCGCCGACCTACGAGCAGTACTTC
d_call: TRBD2
clone_size: -
j_call: TRBJ2-7
v_call: TRBV6-4

cdr3_aa: CAWSVGGSQETQYF
cdr3_nt: TGTGCCTGGAGTGTGGGCGGGAGCCAAGAGACCCAGTACTTC
d_call: TRBD2
clone_size: -
j_call: TRBJ2-5
v_call: TRBV30

cdr3_aa: CASSPDSGIYYNEQFF
cdr3_nt: TGTGCCAGCAGTCCCGATAGCGGTATTTACTACAATGAGCAGTTCTTC
d_call: -
clone_size: -
j_call: TRBJ2-1
v_call: TRBV28

cdr3_aa: CASIDNEQFF
cdr3_nt: TGTGCCAGCATAGACAATGAGCAGTTCTTC
d_call: -
clone_size: -
j_call: TRBJ2-1
v_call: TRBV2

cdr3_aa: CASSVPGLFIEAFF
cdr3_nt: TGTGCCAGCAGCGTCCCGGGACTTTTCATCGAAGCTTTCTTT
d_call: -
clone_size: -
j_call: TRBJ1-1
v_call: TRBV5-4

cdr3_aa: CASRGQGDTEAFF
cdr3_nt: TGTGCCAGCAGGGGACAGGGGGACACTGAAGCTTTCTTT
d_call: TRBD1
clone_size: -
j_call: TRBJ1-1
v_call: TRBV2

cdr3_aa: CASSQVGAVSGNTIYF
cdr3_nt: TGTGCCAGCAGCCAAGTAGGGGCGGTCTCTGGAAACACCATATATTTT
d_call: -
clone_size: once
j_call: TRBJ1-3
v_call: TRBV4-2

cdr3_aa: CASKPGQGDQPQHF
cdr3_nt: TGCGCCAGCAAGCCGGGACAGGGCGATCAGCCCCAGCATTTT
d_call: TRBD1
clone_size: -
j_call: TRBJ1-5
v_call: TRBV5-1

cdr3_aa: CASSFGQFGNTEAFF
cdr3_nt: TGTGCCAGCAGTTTCGGACAGTTCGGGAACACTGAAGCTTTCTTT
d_call: -
clone_size: -
j_call: TRBJ1-1
v_call: TRBV27

cdr3_aa: CASSLTGTTYEQYF
cdr3_nt: TGTGCCAGCAGCTTAACAGGGACCACCTACGAGCAGTACTTC
d_call: -
clone_size: -
j_call: TRBJ2-7
v_call: TRBV7-8

cdr3_aa: CASSQGVGSAEAFF
cdr3_nt: TGTGCCAGCAGCCAGGGGGTGGGGTCCGCTGAAGCTTTCTTT
d_call: TRBD1
clone_size: -
j_call: TRBJ1-1
v_call: TRBV7-6

cdr3_aa: CASSLGGTSGGSREQYF
cdr3_nt: TGTGCCAGCAGCTTAGGGGGGACTAGCGGGGGCTCGCGGGAGCAGTACTTC
d_call: TRBD2
clone_size: few
j_call: TRBJ2-7
v_call: TRBV11-2

cdr3_aa: CASSFRATGTEAFF
cdr3_nt: TGTGCCAGCAGTTTCCGAGCCACCGGGACTGAAGCTTTCTTT
d_call: -
clone_size: once
j_call: TRBJ1-1
v_call: TRBV28

cdr3_aa: CASSTGANTEAFF
cdr3_nt: TGTGCCAGCAGCACAGGGGCGAACACTGAAGCTTTCTTT
d_call: TRBD1
clone_size: -
j_call: TRBJ1-1
v_call: TRBV7-6

cdr3_aa: CASSLKGTLGTQYF
cdr3_nt: TGTGCCAGCAGCCTAAAAGGGACTCTAGGCACGCAGTATTTT
d_call: -
clone_size: -
j_call: TRBJ2-3
v_call: TRBV14

cdr3_aa: CATRRSGRGVFASNEQFF
cdr3_nt: TGTGCCACCCGGCGAAGCGGGAGGGGGGTGTTCGCGAGCAATGAGCAGTTCTTC
d_call: TRBD2
clone_size: -
j_call: TRBJ2-1
v_call: TRBV19

cdr3_aa: CASSLYRQLTEAFF
cdr3_nt: TGTGCCAGCAGTTTATATCGACAGCTCACTGAAGCTTTCTTT
d_call: -
clone_size: once
j_call: TRBJ1-1
v_call: TRBV28

cdr3_aa: CASSQGETTGELFF
cdr3_nt: TGTGCCAGCAGCCAAGGGGAGACCACCGGGGAGCTGTTTTTT
d_call: -
clone_size: -
j_call: TRBJ2-2
v_call: TRBV3-1/TRBV3-2

cdr3_aa: CATEDSAVGTEAFF
cdr3_nt: TGTGCCACTGAGGACAGTGCGGTTGGGACTGAAGCTTTCTTT
d_call: -
clone_size: -
j_call: TRBJ1-1
v_call: TRBV5-4

cdr3_aa: CASSGGSVSNYGYTF
cdr3_nt: TGTGCCAGCAGCGGAGGGTCCGTCTCTAACTATGGCTACACCTTC
d_call: -
clone_size: -
j_call: TRBJ1-2
v_call: TRBV5-4

cdr3_aa: CATLSQGDEQFF
cdr3_nt: TGTGCCACTCTCTCACAGGGAGATGAGCAGTTCTTC
d_call: -
clone_size: -
j_call: TRBJ2-1
v_call: TRBV24-1

cdr3_aa: CASSLGGEGRTEAFF
cdr3_nt: TGTGCCAGCAGCTTAGGAGGAGAGGGGAGGACTGAAGCTTTCTTT
d_call: -
clone_size: -
j_call: TRBJ1-1
v_call: TRBV7-6

cdr3_aa: CASIRDSGVGGYTF
cdr3_nt: TGCGCCAGCATCCGAGACAGTGGGGTTGGGGGCTACACCTTC
d_call: -
clone_size: -
j_call: TRBJ1-2
v_call: TRBV5-1

cdr3_aa: CASSQVGAWTGAGTEAFF
cdr3_nt: TGTGCCAGCAGCCAAGTTGGGGCCTGGACAGGGGCAGGCACTGAAGCTTTCTTT
d_call: TRBD1
clone_size: -
j_call: TRBJ1-1
v_call: TRBV3-1/TRBV3-2

cdr3_aa: CASRPGQLPGNTIYF
cdr3_nt: TGTGCCAGCAGGCCGGGACAACTACCAGGAAACACCATATATTTT
d_call: -
clone_size: once
j_call: TRBJ1-3
v_call: TRBV28

cdr3_aa: CASSPPGFRRETQYF
cdr3_nt: TGTGCCAGCAGTCCCCCGGGATTCAGGAGAGAGACCCAGTACTTC
d_call: -
clone_size: -
j_call: TRBJ2-5
v_call: TRBV27

cdr3_aa: CASSEEAGDNEQFF
cdr3_nt: TGTGCCAGCAGTGAGGAAGCGGGGGACAATGAGCAGTTCTTC
d_call: TRBD2
clone_size: -
j_call: TRBJ2-1
v_call: TRBV2

cdr3_aa: CASSLGVNEQFF
cdr3_nt: TGTGCCAGCAGCTTAGGCGTCAATGAGCAGTTCTTC
d_call: -
clone_size: -
j_call: TRBJ2-1
v_call: TRBV7-9

cdr3_aa: CASSLGGPNTEAFF
cdr3_nt: TGTGCCAGCAGCTTGGGAGGGCCCAACACTGAAGCTTTCTTT
d_call: -
clone_size: -
j_call: TRBJ1-1
v_call: TRBV7-6

cdr3_aa: CASSPGTGATYEQYF
cdr3_nt: TGTGCCAGCAGTCCCGGGACAGGGGCCACCTACGAGCAGTACTTC
d_call: TRBD1
clone_size: -
j_call: TRBJ2-7
v_call: TRBV14

cdr3_aa: CASTPGQGQPQHF
cdr3_nt: TGTGCCAGCACTCCGGGACAGGGTCAGCCCCAGCATTTT
d_call: TRBD1
clone_size: -
j_call: TRBJ1-5
v_call: TRBV12-3/TRBV12-4

cdr3_aa: CASTSGQGGQTQYF
cdr3_nt: TGTGCCAGCACCTCGGGACAGGGGGGACAGACCCAGTACTTC
d_call: TRBD1
clone_size: -
j_call: TRBJ2-5
v_call: TRBV2

cdr3_aa: CASSDTGTRGGSYNSPLHF
cdr3_nt: TGTGCCAGCAGCGATACCGGGACCAGAGGGGGCTCCTATAATTCACCCCTCCACTTT
d_call: -
clone_size: -
j_call: TRBJ1-6
v_call: TRBV7-2

cdr3_aa: CASSYTGGLGTDTQYF
cdr3_nt: TGTGCCAGCAGCTACACAGGGGGGTTAGGGACAGATACGCAGTATTTT
d_call: TRBD1
clone_size: -
j_call: TRBJ2-3
v_call: TRBV7-3

cdr3_aa: CATSRDRGDYGYTF
cdr3_nt: TGTGCCACCAGCAGGGACAGGGGAGACTATGGCTACACCTTC
d_call: TRBD1
clone_size: -
j_call: TRBJ1-2
v_call: TRBV15

cdr3_aa: CASWEGNEQFF
cdr3_nt: TGTGCCAGCTGGGAGGGGAATGAGCAGTTCTTC
d_call: TRBD2
clone_size: -
j_call: TRBJ2-1
v_call: TRBV12-3/TRBV12-4

cdr3_aa: CASSEYEVPPQHF
cdr3_nt: TGTGCCAGCAGTGAATATGAGGTACCGCCCCAGCATTTT
d_call: -
clone_size: once
j_call: TRBJ1-5
v_call: TRBV2

cdr3_aa: CASSKRESANTGELFF
cdr3_nt: TGTGCCAGCAGCAAGCGGGAGAGCGCGAACACCGGGGAGCTGTTTTTT
d_call: TRBD2
clone_size: -
j_call: TRBJ2-2
v_call: TRBV11-3

cdr3_aa: CASSSDRAEGYTF
cdr3_nt: TGTGCCAGCAGCTCGGACAGGGCAGAAGGCTACACCTTC
d_call: TRBD1
clone_size: -
j_call: TRBJ1-2
v_call: TRBV11-3

cdr3_aa: CATTSGDYEQYF
cdr3_nt: TGTGCCACCACTTCGGGGGACTACGAGCAGTACTTC
d_call: -
clone_size: -
j_call: TRBJ2-7
v_call: TRBV28

cdr3_aa: CASSQQGMDTEAFF
cdr3_nt: TGTGCCAGCAGCCAACAGGGGATGGACACTGAAGCTTTCTTT
d_call: TRBD1
clone_size: -
j_call: TRBJ1-1
v_call: TRBV7-3

cdr3_aa: CASREGAGMNTEAFF
cdr3_nt: TGTGCCAGCAGAGAGGGGGCAGGGATGAACACTGAAGCTTTCTTT
d_call: TRBD1
clone_size: few
j_call: TRBJ1-1
v_call: TRBV6-4

cdr3_aa: CASRGAMRWGTNEQYF
cdr3_nt: TGTGCCAGCAGGGGTGCAATGCGGTGGGGGACTAACGAGCAGTACTTC
d_call: TRBD2
clone_size: -
j_call: TRBJ2-7
v_call: TRBV6-6

cdr3_aa: CAGQGQGETGELFF
cdr3_nt: TGTGCCGGACAAGGGCAGGGTGAAACCGGGGAGCTGTTTTTT
d_call: -
clone_size: -
j_call: TRBJ2-2
v_call: TRBV25-1

cdr3_aa: CASSVVGPSSYNEQFF
cdr3_nt: TGTGCCAGCAGCGTAGTGGGCCCCAGCTCCTACAATGAGCAGTTCTTC
d_call: -
clone_size: -
j_call: TRBJ2-1
v_call: TRBV9

cdr3_aa: CASSPLGSQGDPVAQHF
cdr3_nt: TGCGCCAGCAGCCCCCTAGGTAGCCAGGGGGACCCTGTAGCCCAGCATTTT
d_call: TRBD1
clone_size: -
j_call: TRBJ1-5
v_call: TRBV5-1

cdr3_aa: CASLGQGISQPQHF
cdr3_nt: TGTGCCAGTCTGGGACAGGGGATTAGTCAGCCCCAGCATTTT
d_call: TRBD1
clone_size: -
j_call: TRBJ1-5
v_call: TRBV19

cdr3_aa: CASVQVPNTEAFF
cdr3_nt: TGCGCCAGCGTACAGGTGCCGAACACTGAAGCTTTCTTT
d_call: -
clone_size: -
j_call: TRBJ1-1
v_call: TRBV4-1

cdr3_aa: CASSDSAGGSPSTDTQYF
cdr3_nt: TGTGCCAGCAGTGACTCTGCGGGGGGATCCCCTAGCACAGATACGCAGTATTTT
d_call: TRBD2
clone_size: once
j_call: TRBJ2-3
v_call: TRBV6-4

cdr3_aa: CASSLFVGGVNTEAFF
cdr3_nt: TGCGCCAGCAGCTTGTTTGTTGGGGGGGTGAACACTGAAGCTTTCTTT
d_call: -
clone_size: -
j_call: TRBJ1-1
v_call: TRBV5-1

cdr3_aa: CASKRTEQSEAFF
cdr3_nt: TGTGCCAGCAAAAGGACAGAGCAGAGTGAAGCTTTCTTT
d_call: -
clone_size: -
j_call: TRBJ1-1
v_call: TRBV2

cdr3_aa: CASSYNRQAAEQYF
cdr3_nt: TGTGCCAGCAGTTACAACAGACAGGCGGCCGAGCAGTACTTC
d_call: -
clone_size: -
j_call: TRBJ2-7
v_call: TRBV6-5